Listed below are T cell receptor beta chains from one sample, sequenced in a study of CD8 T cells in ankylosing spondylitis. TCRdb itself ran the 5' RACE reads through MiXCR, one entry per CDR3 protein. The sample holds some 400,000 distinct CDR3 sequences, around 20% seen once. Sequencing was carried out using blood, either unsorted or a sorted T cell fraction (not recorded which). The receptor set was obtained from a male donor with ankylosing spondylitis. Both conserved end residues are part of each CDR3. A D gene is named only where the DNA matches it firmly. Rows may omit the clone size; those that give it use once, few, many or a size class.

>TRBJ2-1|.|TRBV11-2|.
TGTGCCAGCAGCTTAGAAAGGGACACAACCTACAATGAGCAGTTCTTC
CASSLERDTTYNEQFF
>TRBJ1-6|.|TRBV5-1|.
TGCGCCAGCAGCTTGGTTTCGGGGGGTAATTCACCCCTCCACTTT
CASSLVSGGNSPLHF
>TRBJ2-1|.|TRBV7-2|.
TGTGCCAGCAGACCTCAGACCGGCTCCTACAATGAGCAGTTCTTC
CASRPQTGSYNEQFF
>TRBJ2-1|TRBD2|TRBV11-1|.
TGTGCCAGCAGCTTTCGGACTAGCGGGCCAAGCTCCTACAATGAGCAGTTCTTC
CASSFRTSGPSSYNEQFF
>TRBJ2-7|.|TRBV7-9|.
TGTGCCAGCAGCTTAGCGAATGGTGATACGACCTACGAGCAGTACTTC
CASSLANGDTTYEQYF
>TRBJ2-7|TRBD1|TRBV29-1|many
TGCAGCGTTGGATACAGGGGGTTCTACGAGCAGTACTTC
CSVGYRGFYEQYF
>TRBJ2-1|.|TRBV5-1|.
TGCGCCAGTCGGGGTAGCGAGCATGAGCAGTTCTTC
CASRGSEHEQFF
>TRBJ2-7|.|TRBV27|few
TGTGCCAGCAATTCCTACCTTGGGGGGGCGCCAGACGAGCAGTACTTC
CASNSYLGGAPDEQYF
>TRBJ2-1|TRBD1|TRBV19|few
TGTGCCAGTAGCCCGACAGGGGGACTCTACAATGAGCAGTTCTTC
CASSPTGGLYNEQFF
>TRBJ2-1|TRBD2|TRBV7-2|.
TGTGCCAGCAGCTTAGAAGTGACTAGCCACAATAAGCAGTTCTTC
CASSLEVTSHNKQFF
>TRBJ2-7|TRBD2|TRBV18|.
TGTGCCAGCTCACCAACTGGCGGGAGTCGGTACGAGCAGTACTTC
CASSPTGGSRYEQYF
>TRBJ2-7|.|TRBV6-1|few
TGTGCCAGCAGCAGGACCCCGAACTACGAGCAGTACTTC
CASSRTPNYEQYF
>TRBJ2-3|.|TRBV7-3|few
TGTGCCAGCAGCCCCGACCGGTCGGCCACAGATACGCAGTATTTT
CASSPDRSATDTQYF
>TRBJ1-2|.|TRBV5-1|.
TGCGCCAGCAGCTTGGCCCAGGGATTGGCATATGGCTACACCTTC
CASSLAQGLAYGYTF
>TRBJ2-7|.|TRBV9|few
TGTGCCAGCAGCGCCCACAGCGAGTCCTACGAGCAGTACTTC
CASSAHSESYEQYF
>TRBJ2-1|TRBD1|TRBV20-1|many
TGCAGTGCTAGAGGTTGGGACAGGGACGTCTGGAATGAGCAGTTCTTC
CSARGWDRDVWNEQFF
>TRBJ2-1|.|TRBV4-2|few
TGTGCCAGCAGCCAAGGGCGGCGGGGTGAGCAGTTCTTC
CASSQGRRGEQFF
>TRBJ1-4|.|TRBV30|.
TGTGCCTGGAGCCCTCCGGATCTTCAGGTATTCGCTGAAAAACTGTTTTTT
CAWSPPDLQVFAEKLFF
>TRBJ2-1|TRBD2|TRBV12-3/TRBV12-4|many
TGTGCCAGCACGACTAGCGGGAGCAATGAGCAGTTCTTC
CASTTSGSNEQFF
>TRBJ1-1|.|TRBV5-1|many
TGCGCCAGCAGCTTGTCCGGGTCTAAGGATGAAGCTTTCTTT
CASSLSGSKDEAFF
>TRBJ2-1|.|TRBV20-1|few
TGCAGTGCTAGAAGGCGGGCCAGCTCCTACAATGAGCAGTTCTTC
CSARRRASSYNEQFF
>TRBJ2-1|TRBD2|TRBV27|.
TGTGCCAGCAGATTTGTGGGACTAGAGGTCGGTGAGCAGTTCTTC
CASRFVGLEVGEQFF
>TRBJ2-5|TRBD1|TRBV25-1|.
TGTGCCAGCAGGAAACAGGGGGAGGTAGAGACCCAGTACTTC
CASRKQGEVETQYF
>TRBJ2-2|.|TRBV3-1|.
TGTGCCAGCAGCCAATCGTCCGGGGAGCTGTTTTTT
CASSQSSGELFF
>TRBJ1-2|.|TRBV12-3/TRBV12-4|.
TGTGCCAGCAGTCTATACGGGAATCCGATTGAAGATGGCTACACCTTC
CASSLYGNPIEDGYTF
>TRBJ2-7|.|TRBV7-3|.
TGTGCCAGCAGCTTAGGCCCTCGGTTTGCCTACGAGCAGTACTTC
CASSLGPRFAYEQYF
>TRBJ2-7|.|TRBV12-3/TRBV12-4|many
TGTGCCAGCAGTCGACTCGCTTACGAGCAGTACTTC
CASSRLAYEQYF
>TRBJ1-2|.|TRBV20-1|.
TGCAGTGCTGTATGGTCGGACTATGGCTACACCTTC
CSAVWSDYGYTF
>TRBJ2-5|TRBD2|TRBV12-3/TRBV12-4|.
TGTGCCAGCAGACGCAGCGGGGGGGAGACCCAGTACTTC
CASRRSGGETQYF
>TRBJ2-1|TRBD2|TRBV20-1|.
TGCAGTGCTAGTCTCCCACTAGCGGGGTACAATGAGCAGTTCTTC
CSASLPLAGYNEQFF
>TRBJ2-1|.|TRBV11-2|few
TGTGCCAGCAGCCCCCACATTGACAATGAGCAGTTCTTC
CASSPHIDNEQFF
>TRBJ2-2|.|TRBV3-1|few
TGTGCCAGCAGCTCATGGACTATCCTCGACACCACCGGGGAGCTGTTTTTT
CASSSWTILDTTGELFF
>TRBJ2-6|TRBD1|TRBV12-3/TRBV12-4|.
TGTGCCAGCAGTTTAGGGACAGGGGGCTCTGGGGCCAACGTCCTGACTTTC
CASSLGTGGSGANVLTF
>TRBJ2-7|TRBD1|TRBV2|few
TGTGCCAGCAGTGAATACAGGGGGCAATTGGACGAGCAGTACTTC
CASSEYRGQLDEQYF
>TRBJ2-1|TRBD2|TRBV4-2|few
TGTGCCAGCAGCCTCGGGACTAATGGATGGCTGTTCTTC
CASSLGTNGWLFF
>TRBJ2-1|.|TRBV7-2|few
TGTGCCAGCAGCTTAGAGGCAGGGGACAATGAGCAGTTCTTC
CASSLEAGDNEQFF
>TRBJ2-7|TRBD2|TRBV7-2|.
TGTGCCAGCAGCTCATATAGCGGGATAAACAACGAGCAGTACTTC
CASSSYSGINNEQYF
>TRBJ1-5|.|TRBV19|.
TGTGCCAGTAGTATAATGGTGTCACAGGGTCAGCCCCAGCATTTT
CASSIMVSQGQPQHF
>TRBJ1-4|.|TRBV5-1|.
TGCGCCAGCAGCCTCGGGACGGAGAATGAAAAACTGTTTTTT
CASSLGTENEKLFF
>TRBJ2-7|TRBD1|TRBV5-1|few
TGCGCCAGCAGCTTTCCCGTTGAGACAGGGCTTTCCTACGAGCAGTACTTC
CASSFPVETGLSYEQYF
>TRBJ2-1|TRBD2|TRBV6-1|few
TGTGCCAGCGGCGCGAGCGGGAGGGGATATGAGCAGTTCTTC
CASGASGRGYEQFF